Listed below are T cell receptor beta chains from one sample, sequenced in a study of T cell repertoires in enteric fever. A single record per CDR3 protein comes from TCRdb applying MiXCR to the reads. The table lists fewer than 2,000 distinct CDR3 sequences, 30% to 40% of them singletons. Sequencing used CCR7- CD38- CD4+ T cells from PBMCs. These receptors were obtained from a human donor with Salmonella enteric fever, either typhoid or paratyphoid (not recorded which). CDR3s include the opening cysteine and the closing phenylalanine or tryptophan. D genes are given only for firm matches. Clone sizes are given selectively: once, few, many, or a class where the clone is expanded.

DNA: TGCGCCAGCAGCTTACCCCAAGGTCCGGGACCAGGAGGCTACACCTTC
CDR3: CASSLPQGPGPGGYTF
J: TRBJ1-2
D: NA
size: NA
V: TRBV5-1

DNA: TGCGCCAGCAGCGACGGGGGGGGCTACAATGAGCAGTTCTTC
CDR3: CASSDGGGYNEQFF
J: TRBJ2-1
D: TRBD2
size: NA
V: TRBV5-1

DNA: TGCGCCAGCAGCCTGCTGAGTAGCGGGAGCACAGATACGCAGTATTTT
CDR3: CASSLLSSGSTDTQYF
J: TRBJ2-3
D: TRBD2
size: large
V: TRBV5-1

DNA: TGCGCCAGCGGGAAATCGAGACGCGGCCTACCCTACAATGAGCAGTTCTTC
CDR3: CASGKSRRGLPYNEQFF
J: TRBJ2-1
D: NA
size: medium-sized
V: TRBV5-1

DNA: TGTGCCAGTAGTATCATCGAGACAGGGGGCCATGAGCAGTTCTTC
CDR3: CASSIIETGGHEQFF
J: TRBJ2-1
D: TRBD1
size: few
V: TRBV19

DNA: TGTGCCAGCAGCCCCCAACAGGGGGGGACCGGGGAGCTGTTTTTT
CDR3: CASSPQQGGTGELFF
J: TRBJ2-2
D: NA
size: NA
V: TRBV7-3

DNA: TGTGCCAGCTCACCCGATTCTGCAGATACGCAGTATTTT
CDR3: CASSPDSADTQYF
J: TRBJ2-3
D: NA
size: NA
V: TRBV18

DNA: TGCGCCAGCGCTTGGGGACAGGGAACAGATACGCAGTATTTT
CDR3: CASAWGQGTDTQYF
J: TRBJ2-3
D: TRBD1
size: few
V: TRBV5-1

DNA: TGTGCCAGCAATCAAAGGCTGCGCTCCTACAATGAGCAGTTCTTC
CDR3: CASNQRLRSYNEQFF
J: TRBJ2-1
D: NA
size: NA
V: TRBV21-1

DNA: TGCGCCAGCGCCCCGAGGAGCACAGATACGCAGTATTTT
CDR3: CASAPRSTDTQYF
J: TRBJ2-3
D: NA
size: NA
V: TRBV10-1

DNA: TGTGCCAGCAGCTTGGAAGGCACAGATACGCAGTATTTT
CDR3: CASSLEGTDTQYF
J: TRBJ2-3
D: NA
size: NA
V: TRBV7-9

DNA: TGTGCCAGCAACCCGGGACTGACTGAAGCTTTCTTT
CDR3: CASNPGLTEAFF
J: TRBJ1-1
D: NA
size: NA
V: TRBV7-9

DNA: TGTGCCAGCAGCCGATTCCGGGACAGGGCTAACTATGGCTACACCTTC
CDR3: CASSRFRDRANYGYTF
J: TRBJ1-2
D: TRBD1
size: NA
V: TRBV14

DNA: TGCGCCAGCAGCTTGGCCGGGGCGGAGAATGAGCAGTTCTTC
CDR3: CASSLAGAENEQFF
J: TRBJ2-1
D: NA
size: NA
V: TRBV5-1

DNA: TGTGCCAGCAGACCGGGACCCGAACATCGATTGAACCCCCACGAGCAGTACTTC
CDR3: CASRPGPEHRLNPHEQYF
J: TRBJ2-7
D: NA
size: medium-sized
V: TRBV13

DNA: TGTGCCAGCTCACGGACGGACAGGGCCTACAATGAGCAGTTCTTC
CDR3: CASSRTDRAYNEQFF
J: TRBJ2-1
D: TRBD1
size: few
V: TRBV18

DNA: TGTGCCAGCAGCCCCCACGGGACTTTGGATCAGCCCCAGCATTTT
CDR3: CASSPHGTLDQPQHF
J: TRBJ1-5
D: NA
size: NA
V: TRBV7-8

DNA: TGCGCCATCAGCTTGGCTGGTGCCTGGGCCAGAGAAGCTTTCTTT
CDR3: CAISLAGAWAREAFF
J: TRBJ1-1
D: NA
size: once
V: TRBV5-1

DNA: TGTGCCAGCAGCTCCGGACAGAGCGCCGCTGAAGCTTTCTTT
CDR3: CASSSGQSAAEAFF
J: TRBJ1-1
D: NA
size: large
V: TRBV7-3

DNA: TGTGCCAGCAGCTTCTCCGAGCAGTACTTC
CDR3: CASSFSEQYF
J: TRBJ2-7
D: NA
size: few
V: TRBV11-2

DNA: TGCGCCAGCAGCTTGTCCGTCCCCTACAATGAGCAGTTCTTC
CDR3: CASSLSVPYNEQFF
J: TRBJ2-1
D: NA
size: medium-sized
V: TRBV5-1

DNA: TGTGCCAGCAGCTTAGTGGGGGGTCAGCCCCAGCATTTT
CDR3: CASSLVGGQPQHF
J: TRBJ1-5
D: NA
size: NA
V: TRBV11-2

DNA: TGCGCCAGCAGCTACCTCGGGGGTAGCGGGAGAGGGAGCACAGATACGCAGTATTTT
CDR3: CASSYLGGSGRGSTDTQYF
J: TRBJ2-3
D: TRBD2
size: few
V: TRBV5-1

DNA: TGTGCCAGCAGCTTATTCACTTTGCGGGTCCAAGAGACCCAGTACTTC
CDR3: CASSLFTLRVQETQYF
J: TRBJ2-5
D: NA
size: large
V: TRBV7-9

DNA: TGTGCCAGCTCCCCCGGATACTCTGGGGCCAACGTCCTGACTTTC
CDR3: CASSPGYSGANVLTF
J: TRBJ2-6
D: NA
size: few
V: TRBV18

DNA: TGCGCCAGCAGCTTTCCCCCTAGCGACGACACCGGGGAGCTGTTTTTT
CDR3: CASSFPPSDDTGELFF
J: TRBJ2-2
D: NA
size: NA
V: TRBV5-1

DNA: TGTGCCAGCTCACCCTTGACCCGGCACAGGGGAGGCAATCAGCCCCAGCATTTT
CDR3: CASSPLTRHRGGNQPQHF
J: TRBJ1-5
D: TRBD1
size: once
V: TRBV18

DNA: TGTGCCACCACCAGTTCCGGTCCCGAGCAGTACTTC
CDR3: CATTSSGPEQYF
J: TRBJ2-7
D: NA
size: NA
V: TRBV18

DNA: TGCGCCAGCCAGGCTCAAGGGAGCACAGATACGCAGTATTTT
CDR3: CASQAQGSTDTQYF
J: TRBJ2-3
D: NA
size: NA
V: TRBV5-1

DNA: TGCGCCAGCAGCTTTAAGGCTAGCGGGAGCAATGAGCAGTTCTTC
CDR3: CASSFKASGSNEQFF
J: TRBJ2-1
D: TRBD2
size: NA
V: TRBV5-1

DNA: TGTGCCAGCAGCTTATGGACTAGCGGGAGGGGAGATACGCAGTATTTT
CDR3: CASSLWTSGRGDTQYF
J: TRBJ2-3
D: TRBD2
size: NA
V: TRBV7-9